Detailed here is one T cell receptor (beta chain). Via MiXCR, TCRdb re-called the PCR reads. The sample comprises about 40,000 clones, around 10% of which are singletons, and roughly 23% rests with the top ten. This CDR3 has 14 amino acids. The germline CDR1 and CDR2 sequences are DFQATT and SNEGSKA (reference sequence). No patient had received any treatment before thyroid surgery. This specimen comes from a study of metastatic and nonmetastatic thyroid tumors. V and J are TRBV20-1 and TRBJ2-7, with D possibly being TRBD2 (6 bases). Sequences were obtained from blood. This clonotype originated in a female donor with papillary thyroid cancer or a benign thyroid nodule (not recorded which). Some clones in this sample may be carry-over from other donors' samples. CDR3 loop: CSATLPEGSYEQYF. CDR3 coding DNA: TGCAGCGCGACGCTGCCGGAGGGGAGCTACGAGCAGTACTTC.